The TCR beta chain described here comes from a study of shared clonotypes between healthy human individuals. Regarding the study as a whole: The researchers took only blood, and tissue repertoires probably look different.

Each unsorted sample relied on about 94 million PBMCs as its source of genomic DNA. As for this clone: The antigen is undetermined.

Looked up from germline, CDR1 is MNHNS and CDR2 is SASEGT. CDR3 length: 15 residues. The V segment lost 6 bases and the J segment 5 bases; nucleotides outside the gene matches: 13. The method was immunoSEQ multiplex PCR; TCRdb's version includes in-frame clones alone and lacks a portion of them. The data show hundreds of thousands of clones, roughly 83% seen once. The TCR originated in a woman aged 35 to 49 in good health. Some clones in this sample may be carry-over from other donors' samples. The chain employs TRBV6-1 and TRBJ2-7; 7 bases are shared with TRBD2. The sequencing sample was made of PBMCs. The DNA for the CDR3 is TGTGCCAGCAGAAGGGAGGGAGGGCCGGAAGACGAGCAGTACTTC. It is translated as CASRREGGPEDEQYF.